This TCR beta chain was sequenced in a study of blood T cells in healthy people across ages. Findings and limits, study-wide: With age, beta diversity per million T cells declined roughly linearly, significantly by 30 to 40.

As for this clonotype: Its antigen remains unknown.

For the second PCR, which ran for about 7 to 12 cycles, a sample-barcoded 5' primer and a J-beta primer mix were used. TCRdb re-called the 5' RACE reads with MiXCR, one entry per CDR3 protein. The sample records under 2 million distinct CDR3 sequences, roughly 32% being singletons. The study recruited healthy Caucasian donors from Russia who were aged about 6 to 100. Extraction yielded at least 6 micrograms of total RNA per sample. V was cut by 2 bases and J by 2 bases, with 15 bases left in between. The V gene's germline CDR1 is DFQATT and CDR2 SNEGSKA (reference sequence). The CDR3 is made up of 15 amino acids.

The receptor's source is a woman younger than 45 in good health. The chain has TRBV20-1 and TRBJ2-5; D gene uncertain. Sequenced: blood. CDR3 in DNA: TGCAGTGCTAGATACCCCCCTGGCAGACAAGAGACCCAGTACTTC. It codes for CSARYPPGRQETQYF.